This TCR beta chain was identified during a study of a mutant IDH1 vaccine in newly diagnosed glioma. About the research overall: Treated patients comprised around 62% males and 37.5% females, mean age 40.4 years. Beforehand, treatment had been radiotherapy, temozolomide, or both; the majority received both.

CDR1 is MNHEY, CDR2 SMNVEV, per germline (reference sequence). The CDR3 spans 14 residues. Trimming removed 5 bases at V and 8 bases at J, with 13 bases between. The assay was immunoSEQ multiplex PCR, and TCRdb's table has in-frame clones only and misses some. The sample gives about 88,000 clones, approximately 80% of which show up once; around 5% is in the top ten. The time point: baseline, week 1 (first vaccination visit). Treatment of the sample: pre-vaccination baseline after standard-of-care therapy. The table lists this clone with a few counts. This chain joins TRBV27 and TRBJ1-6; weak D call: TRBD1 (6 bases). The material sequenced was PBMCs, taken from a glioma patient treated with radiotherapy, temozolomide or both. The sequence derives from a man in his forties with glioma. Some clones in this sample may be carry-over from other donors' samples. The CDR3 sequence is CASSKIPGDSPLHF. DNA of the CDR3: TGTGCCAGCAGTAAGATTCCAGGGGATTCACCCCTCCACTTT.